This T cell receptor beta chain appears in the sequencing data of a study of blood T cells in healthy people across ages. The V end lost 8 bases, the J end lost 3 bases, and 18 bases lay between the germline ends. Germline V gene sequence: CDR1 MGHDK, CDR2 SYGVNS. The CDR3 is made up of 15 amino acids. Peripheral blood was drawn, about 10 milliliters per donor. Per sample, a minimum of 6.5 million PBMCs were isolated. On this clonotype itself: Antigen specificity is unknown.

A sample-barcoded 5' primer and a J-beta primer mix were used in a second PCR of roughly 7 to 11 cycles. Each CDR3 protein is one row after TCRdb ran MiXCR on the 5' RACE reads. There are around 690,000 distinct CDR3 sequences in the sample; 58% occur only once, and 30% to 40% lies in the top ten. Study-level results: Roughly linearly, TCR beta diversity per million T cells fell as age increased. Diversity was estimated from one million T cells, and these estimates were considered underestimates.

What was sequenced was blood. This TCR was recovered from a man aged 55 to 69 in good health. This chain links TRBV25-1 with TRBJ2-3; a possible D gene is TRBD2 (6 bases). The CDR3 DNA sequence: TGTGCCAGCGATCCCGGGACTGCCGTTACAGATACGCAGTATTTT. Amino acids: CASDPGTAVTDTQYF.